A selection of T cell receptor beta chains follows, all from one sample in a study of OX40 agonist ivuxolimab in advanced cancers. Profiling relied on immunoSEQ multiplex PCR, and the TCRdb table lists in-frame clones only, not all of them. The profile shows about 62,000 clones, roughly 90% of them singletons. This specimen consisted of CD4+ or CD8+ T cells sorted from blood, obtained in a trial of the OX40 agonist ivuxolimab. The receptors were sampled from an adult with an advanced solid tumor such as melanoma, head and neck, liver or kidney cancer. The CDR3 runs from the conserved cysteine through the conserved F or W. Fields, in order: V gene, J gene, clone size, CDR3 protein. The size field is filled for only some rows; it gives once, few, many or a size class.

v_call: TRBV6-5
j_call: TRBJ2-7
clone_size: .
cdr3_aa: CASSRDRGKDEQYF

v_call: TRBV7-7
j_call: TRBJ2-5
clone_size: .
cdr3_aa: CASSPGLLGEETQYF

v_call: TRBV4-3
j_call: TRBJ2-1
clone_size: .
cdr3_aa: CASSQAPRADYSYNEQFF

v_call: TRBV27
j_call: TRBJ1-1
clone_size: .
cdr3_aa: CASSMGIWDTEAFF

v_call: TRBV11-3
j_call: TRBJ2-7
clone_size: .
cdr3_aa: CASSLEGQGYEQYF

v_call: TRBV19
j_call: TRBJ1-2
clone_size: .
cdr3_aa: CASSMEQGYYGYTF

v_call: TRBV15
j_call: TRBJ2-7
clone_size: .
cdr3_aa: CATSRGGGSSHEQYF

v_call: TRBV27
j_call: TRBJ1-1
clone_size: .
cdr3_aa: CASRQGSDEAFF

v_call: TRBV4-1
j_call: TRBJ1-1
clone_size: .
cdr3_aa: CASSHPGANTEAFF

v_call: TRBV5-8
j_call: TRBJ2-7
clone_size: .
cdr3_aa: CASSYNRGFSYEQYF

v_call: TRBV7-6
j_call: TRBJ2-7
clone_size: few
cdr3_aa: CASSPRPGTGQPSYEQYF

v_call: TRBV5-1
j_call: TRBJ1-1
clone_size: .
cdr3_aa: CASSLEWLENTEAFF

v_call: TRBV5-6
j_call: TRBJ1-2
clone_size: .
cdr3_aa: CASMAGQTINYGYTF

v_call: TRBV25-1
j_call: TRBJ1-5
clone_size: .
cdr3_aa: CASTQGGDQPQHF

v_call: TRBV9
j_call: TRBJ1-6
clone_size: once
cdr3_aa: CASSDQDGSSYNSPLHF

v_call: TRBV12-5
j_call: TRBJ2-5
clone_size: once
cdr3_aa: CASGWWTSGVRETQYF

v_call: TRBV5-8
j_call: TRBJ2-7
clone_size: .
cdr3_aa: CASSLHRGLDEQYF

v_call: TRBV28
j_call: TRBJ2-4
clone_size: once
cdr3_aa: CASRVIGQRAQYF

v_call: TRBV7-9
j_call: TRBJ2-5
clone_size: once
cdr3_aa: CASSQRRANDETQYF

v_call: TRBV6-5
j_call: TRBJ2-5
clone_size: .
cdr3_aa: CASSLKGARETQYF

v_call: TRBV27
j_call: TRBJ2-7
clone_size: once
cdr3_aa: CASSLRGLGGSYEQYF

v_call: TRBV19
j_call: TRBJ1-1
clone_size: .
cdr3_aa: CASSMGQSMNTEAFF

v_call: TRBV6-6
j_call: TRBJ2-7
clone_size: .
cdr3_aa: CASSYLAVIYEQYF

v_call: TRBV5-4
j_call: TRBJ2-7
clone_size: once
cdr3_aa: CASSYGQGANEQYF

v_call: TRBV9
j_call: TRBJ1-1
clone_size: .
cdr3_aa: CASSPHGTLNTEAFF

v_call: TRBV5-1
j_call: TRBJ2-1
clone_size: .
cdr3_aa: CASSLEIFDEQFF

v_call: TRBV28
j_call: TRBJ2-1
clone_size: .
cdr3_aa: CASMKWTGDEQFF

v_call: TRBV7-9
j_call: TRBJ2-3
clone_size: .
cdr3_aa: CASSLATGLYSTDTQYF

v_call: TRBV7-9
j_call: TRBJ2-5
clone_size: .
cdr3_aa: CASSWTGDGVGETQYF

v_call: TRBV7-9
j_call: TRBJ1-2
clone_size: .
cdr3_aa: CASSLGDSHYGYTF

v_call: TRBV7-9
j_call: TRBJ1-2
clone_size: few
cdr3_aa: CASSHRGQVDGYTF

v_call: TRBV7-9
j_call: TRBJ2-5
clone_size: once
cdr3_aa: CASSSPDRGRETQYF

v_call: TRBV27
j_call: TRBJ1-1
clone_size: .
cdr3_aa: CASSPGLDEAFF

v_call: TRBV19
j_call: TRBJ1-4
clone_size: .
cdr3_aa: CASSIYPPGANEKLFF

v_call: TRBV9
j_call: TRBJ1-2
clone_size: .
cdr3_aa: CASSVGSGTGTTYGYTF

v_call: TRBV9
j_call: TRBJ2-3
clone_size: .
cdr3_aa: CASSVGAGGLSTDTQYF

v_call: TRBV10-2
j_call: TRBJ2-7
clone_size: .
cdr3_aa: CASRGGSGSLYEQYF

v_call: TRBV5-8
j_call: TRBJ2-7
clone_size: .
cdr3_aa: CASSSGGTSFYEQYF

v_call: TRBV5-6
j_call: TRBJ2-2
clone_size: .
cdr3_aa: CASSLNGRGPGELFF

v_call: TRBV27
j_call: TRBJ2-1
clone_size: once
cdr3_aa: CASSLNRVNEQFF

v_call: TRBV28
j_call: TRBJ2-7
clone_size: .
cdr3_aa: CASTIYRGYEQYF

v_call: TRBV7-2
j_call: TRBJ1-5
clone_size: few
cdr3_aa: CASSLEGYNQPQHF

v_call: TRBV10-3
j_call: TRBJ2-5
clone_size: .
cdr3_aa: CAISAGQGVFSETQYF

v_call: TRBV6-1
j_call: TRBJ1-5
clone_size: .
cdr3_aa: CASGIQPQHF